The text below deals with one T cell receptor (beta chain). This sample was included in a study of T cell responses to AZD1222 COVID-19 vaccine. This CDR3 has 15 residues. Between the trimmed V and J ends, which lost 2 bases and 0 bases, there was a span of 9 bases. Germline lookup yields CDR1 KGHSH and CDR2 LQKENI. Repertoires were generated with immunoSEQ multiplex PCR, while TCRdb's copy carries only in-frame clones and drops some. The sample consists of some 110,000 clones, around 90% of them appearing once. This TCR was recovered from an adult who received the AZD1222 COVID-19 vaccine. The sequencing used peripheral blood, collected 28 days after the second AZD1222 dose. This sequence joins TRBV18 and TRBJ2-3, with a tentative D call TRBD2 (5 bases). The CDR3 DNA reads as TGTGCCAGCTCACCAGGGAGTACTAGCACAGATACGCAGTATTTT. Translating it yields CASSPGSTSTDTQYF.